Listed below are T cell receptor beta chains from one sample, sequenced in a study of blood T cell repertoires in COVID-19. Using immunoSEQ multiplex PCR, the repertoire was profiled, and TCRdb retains in-frame clones only, with some absent. The profile shows about 200,000 clones, roughly nine tenths of them singletons. Material: peripheral blood. These receptors were taken from a man aged 60 to 69 with COVID-19, enrolled during active disease. CDR3s include the opening cysteine and the closing phenylalanine or tryptophan. The D gene is left open where the match is weak. Clone size is shown for a subset of rows, as once, few, many or a class of expanded clone.

v_gene,abundance,d_gene,j_gene,CDR3aa,CDR3nt
TRBV15,NA,NA,TRBJ2-6,CATTLGQNAGANVLTF,TGTGCCACCACCCTCGGACAGAACGCTGGGGCCAACGTCCTGACTTTC
TRBV29-1,NA,NA,TRBJ1-4,CSVGRSRTEKLFF,TGCAGCGTCGGGAGATCCCGGACAGAAAAACTGTTTTTT
TRBV28,NA,TRBD2,TRBJ2-1,CASSSEVLAGRTTEQFF,TGTGCCAGCAGTTCCGAGGTTTTAGCGGGCAGAACTACTGAGCAGTTCTTC
TRBV9,NA,NA,TRBJ1-3,CASSVGQSTGNTIYF,TGTGCCAGCAGCGTAGGACAGAGCACTGGAAACACCATATATTTT
TRBV24-1,NA,TRBD2,TRBJ2-1,CATSDPSGDDNEQFF,TGTGCCACCAGTGATCCTAGCGGGGACGACAATGAGCAGTTCTTC
TRBV6-5,NA,NA,TRBJ1-4,CASSYTQVTNEKLFF,TGTGCCAGCAGTTACACTCAGGTTACAAATGAAAAACTGTTTTTT
TRBV7-9,NA,TRBD1,TRBJ2-1,CASSSPGGRAYNEQFF,TGTGCCAGCAGCTCACCAGGGGGTCGCGCCTACAATGAGCAGTTCTTC
TRBV15,once,NA,TRBJ1-6,CATSSRTPGGSPLHF,TGTGCCACCAGCAGCCGGACTCCCGGGGGTTCACCCCTCCACTTT
TRBV6-5,NA,TRBD2,TRBJ2-1,CASSSSLAQKGEQFF,TGTGCCAGCAGTTCATCACTAGCGCAGAAGGGGGAGCAGTTCTTC
TRBV18,NA,NA,TRBJ1-1,CASSPTQGMNTEAFF,TGTGCCAGCTCACCAACACAGGGCATGAACACTGAAGCTTTCTTT
TRBV7-9,NA,TRBD1,TRBJ2-7,CASSSNSDRVYEQYF,TGTGCCAGCAGCTCAAACTCGGACAGGGTCTACGAGCAGTACTTC
TRBV2,NA,NA,TRBJ1-1,CASSESQALGEAFF,TGTGCCAGCAGTGAAAGTCAGGCCTTGGGTGAAGCTTTCTTT
TRBV4-3,few,NA,TRBJ2-7,CASSPSTRGTSSGEQYF,TGCGCCAGCAGCCCTTCGACCCGAGGGACATCATCCGGCGAGCAGTACTTC
TRBV18,once,TRBD2,TRBJ2-4,CASSPLGAGVKNIQYF,TGTGCCAGCTCACCACTCGGAGCGGGGGTAAAAAACATTCAGTACTTC
TRBV2,NA,TRBD2,TRBJ2-7,CASSGGGPGGEQYF,TGTGCCAGCAGTGGCGGGGGACCCGGGGGCGAGCAGTACTTC
TRBV9,NA,NA,TRBJ2-7,CASSSGRDEQYF,TGTGCCAGCAGTAGCGGACGGGACGAGCAGTACTTC
TRBV23-1,NA,TRBD1,TRBJ1-5,CASSHRYPGQGNHSNQPQHF,TGCGCCAGCAGTCACCGATATCCGGGACAGGGAAACCATAGCAATCAGCCCCAGCATTTT
TRBV7-8,few,NA,TRBJ2-7,CASSLVGELIEGAYEQYF,TGTGCCAGCAGCTTAGTCGGAGAACTCATCGAGGGGGCCTACGAGCAGTACTTC
TRBV7-6,NA,TRBD2,TRBJ2-7,CASSLGGSISYEQYF,TGTGCCAGCAGCTTGGGCGGGAGTATCTCCTACGAGCAGTACTTC
TRBV11-2,NA,TRBD2,TRBJ2-7,CASSPSGPYEQYF,TGTGCCAGCAGCCCTAGCGGGCCCTACGAGCAGTACTTC
TRBV27,NA,NA,TRBJ1-2,CASSSNTRTGGDGYTF,TGTGCCAGCAGTTCGAACACCAGGACTGGCGGGGATGGCTACACCTTC
TRBV5-1,NA,NA,TRBJ1-3,CASSLGTVTGNTIYF,TGCGCCAGCAGCTTGGGGACAGTCACAGGAAACACCATATATTTT
TRBV5-5,NA,NA,TRBJ1-5,CASSSSGGSNQPQHF,TGTGCCAGCAGCAGCTCCGGGGGGAGCAATCAGCCCCAGCATTTT
TRBV5-4,NA,NA,TRBJ2-7,CASSFNSLGSGEQYF,TGTGCCAGCAGCTTCAACTCTCTCGGTTCAGGCGAGCAGTACTTC
TRBV18,NA,TRBD1,TRBJ1-4,CASSPNQGANEKLFF,TGTGCCAGCTCACCCAACCAGGGGGCTAATGAAAAACTGTTTTTT
TRBV6-1,NA,TRBD2,TRBJ2-1,CASSGLWGRANNEQFF,TGTGCCAGCAGTGGCTTATGGGGGAGGGCCAACAATGAGCAGTTCTTC
TRBV9,NA,NA,TRBJ1-3,CASSVGPTGSFSGNTIYF,TGTGCCAGCAGCGTAGGGCCCACAGGGAGTTTCTCTGGAAACACCATATATTTT
TRBV5-4,few,TRBD2,TRBJ2-2,CASSLTSGNTGELFF,TGTGCCAGCAGCTTGACTAGCGGGAACACCGGGGAGCTGTTTTTT
TRBV9,NA,TRBD1,TRBJ1-2,CASSHVRDRGSSFYGYTF,TGTGCCAGCAGCCACGTCCGGGACAGGGGGTCCTCTTTCTATGGCTACACCTTC
TRBV3-1/TRBV3-2,NA,NA,TRBJ2-1,CASSPPTGVASYNEQFF,TGTGCCAGCAGCCCCCCCACGGGGGTCGCCTCCTACAATGAGCAGTTCTTC
TRBV18,NA,TRBD2,TRBJ2-1,CASSQLAGSSYNEQFF,TGTGCCAGCTCACAGCTAGCGGGGAGCTCCTACAATGAGCAGTTCTTC
TRBV18,NA,TRBD2,TRBJ2-3,CASSPRLAGVDTDTQYF,TGTGCCAGCTCGCCAAGACTAGCGGGAGTTGATACAGATACGCAGTATTTT
TRBV15,NA,NA,TRBJ2-7,CATSREGTSSYEQYF,TGTGCCACCAGCAGAGAAGGAACTAGCTCCTACGAGCAGTACTTC
TRBV5-1,NA,NA,TRBJ2-1,CASRGGAYNEQFF,TGCGCCAGCAGAGGCGGGGCCTACAATGAGCAGTTCTTC
TRBV11-1,NA,TRBD1,TRBJ2-1,CASSSRTGNYNEQFF,TGTGCCAGCAGCTCGCGGACAGGAAACTACAATGAGCAGTTCTTC
TRBV5-4,NA,TRBD1,TRBJ1-5,CASSRRDSNQPQHF,TGTGCCAGCAGCCGCCGGGACAGTAATCAGCCCCAGCATTTT
TRBV18,NA,TRBD1,TRBJ1-1,CASSPAGGNTEAFF,TGTGCCAGCTCACCGGCAGGGGGAAACACTGAAGCTTTCTTT
TRBV20-1,NA,TRBD2,TRBJ2-1,CSASRGNEQFF,TGCAGTGCTTCGCGGGGGAATGAGCAGTTCTTC
TRBV7-2,NA,TRBD1,TRBJ1-2,CASSFAGTGVNYGYTF,TGTGCCAGCAGCTTTGCCGGGACAGGGGTGAACTATGGCTACACCTTC
TRBV2,once,NA,TRBJ1-5,CASGPEGQPQHF,TGTGCCAGCGGGCCCGAGGGACAGCCCCAGCATTTT
TRBV3-1/TRBV3-2,NA,TRBD1,TRBJ1-4,CASSRGTGGATNEKLFF,TGTGCCAGCAGCCGAGGGACAGGGGGGGCAACTAATGAAAAACTGTTTTTT
TRBV28,NA,TRBD1,TRBJ1-1,CASSATGDSEAFF,TGTGCCAGCAGTGCTACAGGGGACTCTGAAGCTTTCTTT
TRBV6-2/TRBV6-3,NA,TRBD1,TRBJ2-7,CASSPLGQGNYEQYF,TGTGCCAGCAGCCCCCTTGGACAGGGAAACTACGAGCAGTACTTC
TRBV4-2,NA,NA,TRBJ1-1,CASSRTRGAMNTEAFF,TGTGCCAGCAGCCGAACCCGGGGAGCCATGAACACTGAAGCTTTCTTT
TRBV10-1,NA,NA,TRBJ2-1,CASSPITGGHNEQFF,TGCGCCAGCAGTCCCATAACGGGGGGCCACAATGAGCAGTTCTTC
TRBV3-1/TRBV3-2,NA,NA,TRBJ1-6,CASSEPGVASPLHF,TGTGCCAGCAGCGAACCAGGGGTAGCCTCCCCCCTCCACTTT
TRBV6-2/TRBV6-3,NA,NA,TRBJ2-7,CASSSPRERAYEQYF,TGTGCCAGCAGTTCTCCCCGGGAGAGGGCCTACGAGCAGTACTTC
TRBV7-9,NA,NA,TRBJ2-1,CASSWDSAHEQFF,TGTGCCAGCAGCTGGGACTCCGCCCATGAGCAGTTCTTC
TRBV18,NA,TRBD1,TRBJ1-2,CASSPQRDRGAYGYTF,TGTGCCAGCTCACCACAAAGGGACAGGGGGGCCTATGGCTACACCTTC
TRBV11-2,NA,TRBD2,TRBJ2-4,CASSLSPGTTAKVGYF,TGTGCCAGCAGCTTATCCCCCGGGACTACAGCCAAAGTTGGGTACTTC
TRBV19,few,TRBD2,TRBJ2-3,CATRPRTSADTQYF,TGTGCCACCAGACCTCGGACTAGCGCAGATACGCAGTATTTT
TRBV5-1,NA,NA,TRBJ2-1,CASSLRGGDNEQFF,TGCGCCAGCAGCTTGCGTGGAGGAGACAATGAGCAGTTCTTC
TRBV24-1,NA,TRBD1,TRBJ1-5,CATSVGTGVVSGNQPQHF,TGTGCCACCAGTGTTGGGACAGGGGTTGTCTCGGGCAATCAGCCCCAGCATTTT